The T cell receptor (beta chain) under discussion was sequenced for a study of cytomegalovirus exposure and HLA in healthy donors (dated by TCRdb to 2015 to 2018). Study-level background: In an earlier analysis of about 560 of the donors, 276 Gb of sequence data and about 110 million unique TCR beta sequences from about 180 million T cells were reported. An earlier analysis of 587 of the donors applied high-throughput TCR beta sequencing to assess whether each TCR beta V gene segment acted as functional or pseudogenic. Using immunosequencing, the study profiled T cell repertoires from about 620 subjects and related those repertoires to cytomegalovirus serostatus. HLA typing included class I and class II loci at four-digit resolution. To predict cytomegalovirus infection status, the study brought together high-throughput TCR immunosequencing, statistical association of individual TCRs with disease status, and machine learning. In the later analysis, no new phenotypic data were used to find candidate immune exposures; instead, reliance was placed on TCR beta sequences and their occurrence across donors. Besides the first cohort of roughly 660 subjects, a separate validation cohort made up of about 120 different subjects was used. Among the roughly 370 genotyped donors, more than 70% belonged to the genetic ancestry cluster associated with self-reported Caucasian donors. About 310 gigabases of sequencing data and 78 million or so unique TCR sequences were included in an early release covering several hundred HLA-typed donors. Typing coverage differed by locus: A, B, C, DRB1 and DQB1 were typed in roughly 620-630 donors, DQA1 in around 500, DPA1 in some 570, and DPB1 in just under 480. Five DR-DQ haplotypes were treated as single units for association and clustering because of strong linkage in the cohort. Among approximately 370 genotyped donors of the cohort, an average of around 220,000 unique TCR beta nucleotide sequences was sequenced per donor, of which 15% to 20% were non-productive. All discovery cohort repertoires had been generated on a single sequencing platform. A later genetic analysis used genome-wide SNP genotypes for about 65% of the 666 donors, treating that subset as a discovery cohort. In a later analysis, previously published TCR beta repertoires from fewer than 750 donors were re-analyzed and high-resolution HLA genotyping was added so that TCR occurrence patterns could be studied. Donor age, sex, ethnicity and CMV serostatus were compiled alongside the repertoire data. The aim of the study was to test whether cataloging public T cell receptors could identify signatures of past pathogen exposure.

The cohort was made up of 666 healthy bone marrow donors. At the time of sampling, all cohort members were nominally healthy, though unrecorded immune exposures were likely present. The donor tested CMV seronegative and was one of the 352 seronegative cohort members. Each donor provided a peripheral blood sample, and peripheral blood mononuclear cells were used for TCR beta sequencing. The Qiagen DNeasy Blood Extraction Kit was used to extract genomic DNA from the blood cell samples. Results the study describes overall, beyond this receptor: Correlated functional status among segregating V segments might reflect linkage disequilibrium, but an unknown experimental factor could not be ruled out. Assigning TCR associations to individual alleles was difficult when HLA alleles, especially DR and DQ, strongly co-occurred. In this cohort, only TCR beta chains were sequenced, and detectable features were limited by the absence of alpha or paired-chain data. A group of highly shared sequence variants was considered likely to be a technical artifact of the sequencing pipeline. In an earlier analysis of under 600 of the donors, most TCR beta V segments were observed in productive rearrangements about 90% or about 30% of the time, broadly matching IMGT annotations. Specific HLA alleles were associated with 16,951 TCR beta sequences at a false discovery rate of 0.05 in a later analysis. Most CMV-associated TCR beta chains appeared to be HLA-restricted in a later analysis, and the HLA associations seemed to be driven largely by CMV exposure. Roughly uniform sequencing depth across donors was assumed in presence/absence analyses, although this assumption may not hold. The classifier was reported to diagnose cytomegalovirus status with high specificity and sensitivity in both the original cohort and the validation cohort. It was suggested by the authors that the approach could potentially be generalized to other disease states and immunological phenotypes. Because counts were too low, about 17 rarely observed V segments, including chromosome 9 orphons, were excluded from the earlier analysis of several hundred of the donors. Most TCR sequences were seen in very few donors, while some public TCRs were found in many individuals. Because HLA typing was unavailable for some donors at each locus, only the typed subset was used in association tests. Immune exposure information for the cohort was limited to CMV serostatus. According to a later analysis, parvovirus B19, influenza, CMV and Epstein-Barr virus appeared linked to several top co-occurrence clusters. An association between a missense DCLRE1C variant and V-gene and J-gene trimming of TCR beta chains was found in a later genetic analysis and replicated in an independent cohort. In a later analysis, HLA-associated TCR beta chains were found to be more clonally expanded and to have lower generation probabilities than equally common non-associated chains. A total of 150 or so TCR beta chains were listed by the study as associated with cytomegalovirus. A further reported finding was that TCR beta sequences accurately predicted the HLA-A and HLA-B alleles for most subjects in the first cohort. In vitro tests confirmed that a few of the cytomegalovirus-associated TCR beta chains recognize cytomegalovirus antigens. A later analysis found that TCR association rates varied across HLA loci, with DRB1 alleles showing the most associated TCRs and HLA-C alleles the fewest. Compared with the approximately 670-donor mean, donors in an Asian-associated ancestry cluster had fewer N-insertions in productive TCRs, according to a later genetic analysis.

As regards this clone: Its binding antigen is unknown. Per-base quality was not reported, and no clone a single base away is much larger than it.

Preparation of the library involved the immunoSEQ multiplex PCR assay. For the multiplex PCR, a mixture combining 60 forward primers for TCR Vbeta segments and 13 reverse primers for TCR Jbeta segments was used. The CDR3 region of rearranged TCR beta genes was amplified from genomic DNA with a multiplex PCR assay. The amplified TCR beta libraries were sequenced on the Illumina HiSeq System as 87-base-pair reads. In the source study's methods: A later analysis counted approximately 84 million unique TCR beta chains across the 666 repertoires, and some 11 million of these chains were shared by at least two donors. Raw reads were error-corrected and collapsed into unique sequences with a nearest-neighbor algorithm that merged closely related sequences to remove PCR and sequencing errors. Alignment of CDR3 sequences to IMGT reference sequences was used to assign V, D and J gene segments. Each retained sequence needed at least a six-nucleotide match to both a V gene segment and a J gene segment. Rearrangements were called productive when the CDR3 lacked stop codons and stayed in frame with V and J; all others were non-productive. CDR3 was defined according to IMGT convention as the region running from the second conserved V-encoded cysteine to the conserved J-encoded phenylalanine. The earlier analysis of about 500 of the donors excluded sequences that lacked an unambiguous match to a single V gene segment. In an earlier analysis of approximately 500 of the donors, a V segment was called functional when productive rearrangements were above 56.7%, and segregating when the standard deviation between donors exceeded 5%. A statistical classification framework was built for diagnosing cytomegalovirus status from the catalog of TCR beta chain sequences. In a later analysis, V and J genes were assigned by comparing TCR nucleotide sequences against IMGT/GENE-DB human TR gene sequences. In a later analysis, CDR3 sequences and most-parsimonious VDJ recombination scenarios were assigned using the TCRdist pipeline. In a later analysis, every TCR beta chain was defined by the combination of its CDR3 amino acid sequence and its V-gene family, and reads without a unique V-gene family were dropped. A later analysis removed several hundred highly shared, low-generation-probability nucleotide sequences to deal with suspected cross-contamination and a sequencing artifact. A later analysis calculated a clonal expansion index for each public chain from normalized within-repertoire ranks of inferred template counts. Generation probabilities in a later analysis came from a VDJ recombination model fitted to out-of-frame rearrangements, and those results were checked against IGoR. In a later analysis, TCR-TCR, TCR-HLA and TCR-CMV co-occurrence was scored with hypergeometric tests, and a repertoire-size bias correction was applied to TCR pairs. A later analysis estimated false discovery rates by permuting HLA or CMV assignments 20 times. In a later analysis, co-occurring TCRs were grouped with DBSCAN, and TCRdist sequence similarity was added when clustering was performed within HLA-allele-positive subsets. Repertoires with fewer than 30,000 or more than 120,000 public chains, plus five repertoires with anomalous nucleotide sharing, were excluded from co-occurrence clustering. The table comes from immuneACCESS by way of TCRdb, which keeps in-frame sequences with V and J called. Part of the clones is missing from these tables; in studies checked, under half for an unresolved V gene and the rest for unknown reasons. The D gene and trimming were derived from the DNA, and the V and J assignments and clone size from that table. Present in this sample are roughly 130,000 clones, 80% of which were seen just once. The ten largest clones represent 4.5% to 5.5% of the sample.

The sequenced sample was PBMCs. The sequence was collected from a man aged 25 to 45 in good health and CMV-seronegative.

For the CDR3, the sequence is CASSVAARVYSGNTIYF. The base sequence is TGTGCCAGCAGCGTAGCTGCGAGGGTTTACTCTGGAAACACCATATATTTT. This receptor chain uses TRBV9 and TRBJ1-3; no D segment can be confidently identified. From a lookup of the germline V gene, CDR1 and CDR2 are SGDLS and YYNGEE. Deletion took 0 bases off V and 0 bases off J, with a span of 13 bases between the germline ends. Including cysteine and phenylalanine, the CDR3 has 17 amino acids. The DNA shown is the 51-base CDR3, in frame from base 1.